This entry features one TCR beta chain sequence. Its antigen is unknown. The data are from a study of shared clonotypes between healthy human individuals. The table came from immunoSEQ multiplex PCR; TCRdb's copy has only in-frame clones and leaves some out. The sample contains over 1.4 million clones, more than 95% of which appear only once. Findings and limits, study-wide: Naive subsets tended to show greater estimated richness than memory subsets. In the sorted subsets, rarefaction showed sequencing was incomplete despite large depth. The diversity represented, both genetic and in exposure history, was limited by few donors.

The V gene lost 5 bases and the J gene lost 0 bases, with 23 bases spanning the gap. This CDR3 has 19 residues. Germline V CDR1 and CDR2: MNHEY, SMNVEV (reference sequence). The clonotype was recovered from a man aged 25 to 40 in good health. V usage is TRBV27 and J usage is TRBJ2-1; tentative D call: TRBD2 (5 bases). Sequencing was done on a sample of naive CD4+ T cells sorted from blood. Subset in this sample: CD45RA+ positively selected. The CDR3 coding sequence is TGTGCCAGCAGTAGCTTTATCCCCCGGGGTTACGACTCCTACAATGAGCAGTTCTTC. It specifies CASSSFIPRGYDSYNEQFF.